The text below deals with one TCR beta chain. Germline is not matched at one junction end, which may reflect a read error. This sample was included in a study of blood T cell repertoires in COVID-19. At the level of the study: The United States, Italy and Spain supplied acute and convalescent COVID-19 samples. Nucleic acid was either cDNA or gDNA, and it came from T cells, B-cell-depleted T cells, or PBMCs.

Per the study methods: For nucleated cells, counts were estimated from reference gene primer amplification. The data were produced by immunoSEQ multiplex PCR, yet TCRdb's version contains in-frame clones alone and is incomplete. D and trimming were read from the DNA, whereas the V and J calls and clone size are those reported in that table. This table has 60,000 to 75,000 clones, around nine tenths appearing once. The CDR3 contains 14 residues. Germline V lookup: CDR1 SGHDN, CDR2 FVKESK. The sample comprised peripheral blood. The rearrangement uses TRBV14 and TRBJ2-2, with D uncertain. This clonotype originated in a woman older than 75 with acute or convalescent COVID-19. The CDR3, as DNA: TGTGCCAGCAGCCAAGATTTGGGCACCCGGGAGCTGTTTTTT. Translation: CASSQDLGTRELFF.